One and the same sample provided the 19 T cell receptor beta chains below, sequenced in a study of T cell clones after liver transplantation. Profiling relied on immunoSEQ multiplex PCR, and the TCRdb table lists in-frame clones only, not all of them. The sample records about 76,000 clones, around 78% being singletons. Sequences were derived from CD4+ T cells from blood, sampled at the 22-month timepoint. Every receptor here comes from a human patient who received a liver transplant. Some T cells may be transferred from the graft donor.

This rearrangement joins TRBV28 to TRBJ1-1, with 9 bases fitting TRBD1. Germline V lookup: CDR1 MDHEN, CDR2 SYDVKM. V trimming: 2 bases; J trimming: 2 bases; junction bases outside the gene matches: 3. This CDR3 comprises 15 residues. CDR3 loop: CASSLRTGANTEAFF. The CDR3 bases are TGTGCCAGCAGTTTAAGGACAGGGGCAAACACTGAAGCTTTCTTT. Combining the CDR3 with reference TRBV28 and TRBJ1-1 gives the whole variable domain DVKVTQSSRYLVKRTGEKVFLECVQDMDHENMFWYRQDPGLGLRLIYFSYDVKMKEKGDIPEGYSVSREKKERFSLILESASTNQTSMYLCASSLRTGANTEAFFGQGTRLTVV.

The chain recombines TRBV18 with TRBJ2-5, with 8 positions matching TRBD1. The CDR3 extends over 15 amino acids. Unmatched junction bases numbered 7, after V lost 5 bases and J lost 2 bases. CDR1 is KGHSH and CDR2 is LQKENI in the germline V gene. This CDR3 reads CASSAYNRGQETQYF. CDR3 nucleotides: TGTGCCAGCTCAGCGTACAACAGGGGGCAAGAGACCCAGTACTTC.

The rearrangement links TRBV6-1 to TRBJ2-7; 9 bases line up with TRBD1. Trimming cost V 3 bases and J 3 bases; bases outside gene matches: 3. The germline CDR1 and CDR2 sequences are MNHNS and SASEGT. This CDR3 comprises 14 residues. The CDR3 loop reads CASSEGTGIYEQYF. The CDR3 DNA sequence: TGTGCCAGCAGTGAGGGGACAGGGATCTACGAGCAGTACTTC.

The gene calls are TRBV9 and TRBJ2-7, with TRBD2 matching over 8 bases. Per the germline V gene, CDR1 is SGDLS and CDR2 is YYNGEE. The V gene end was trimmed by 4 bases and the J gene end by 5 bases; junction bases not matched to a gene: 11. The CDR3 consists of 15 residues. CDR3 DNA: TGTGCCAGCAGCCCGGTAGGAGGACTAGCCCACGAGCAGTACTTC. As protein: CASSPVGGLAHEQYF.

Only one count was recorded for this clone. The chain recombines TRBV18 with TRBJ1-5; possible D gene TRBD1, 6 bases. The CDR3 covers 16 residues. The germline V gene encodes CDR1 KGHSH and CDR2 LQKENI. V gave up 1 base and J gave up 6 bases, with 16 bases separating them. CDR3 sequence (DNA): TGTGCCAGCTCACCACAGAACAGGGAAACGGGTCAGCCCCAGCATTTT. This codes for CASSPQNRETGQPQHF. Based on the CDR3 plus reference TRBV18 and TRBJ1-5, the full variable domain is NAGVMQNPRHLVRRRGQEARLRCSPMKGHSHVYWYRQLPEEGLKFMVYLQKENIIDESGMPKERFSAEFPKEGPSILRIQQVVRGDSAAYFCASSPQNRETGQPQHFGDGTRLSIL.

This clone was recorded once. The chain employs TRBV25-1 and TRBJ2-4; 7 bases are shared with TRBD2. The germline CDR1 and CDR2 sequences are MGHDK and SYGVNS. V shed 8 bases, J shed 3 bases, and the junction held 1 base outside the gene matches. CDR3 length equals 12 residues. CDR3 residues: CASAGDKNIQYF. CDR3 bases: TGTGCCAGCGCGGGGGACAAAAACATTCAGTACTTC.

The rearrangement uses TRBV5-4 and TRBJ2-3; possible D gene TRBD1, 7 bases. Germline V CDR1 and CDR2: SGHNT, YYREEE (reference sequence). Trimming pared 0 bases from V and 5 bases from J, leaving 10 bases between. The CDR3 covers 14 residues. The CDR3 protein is CASSLDRGGDTQYF. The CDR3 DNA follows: TGTGCCAGCAGCTTGGACAGGGGAGGAGATACGCAGTATTTT.

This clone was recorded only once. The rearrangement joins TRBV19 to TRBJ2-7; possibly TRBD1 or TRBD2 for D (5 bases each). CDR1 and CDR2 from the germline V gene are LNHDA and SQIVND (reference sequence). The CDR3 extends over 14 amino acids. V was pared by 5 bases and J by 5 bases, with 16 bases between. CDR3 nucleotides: TGTGCCAGTAGTTTAGGGGCCGGGGCGGACGAGCAGTACTTC. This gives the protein CASSLGAGADEQYF.

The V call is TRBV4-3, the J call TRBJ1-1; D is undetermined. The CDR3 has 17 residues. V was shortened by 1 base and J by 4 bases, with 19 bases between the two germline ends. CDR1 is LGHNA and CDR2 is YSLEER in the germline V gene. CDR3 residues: CASSQVTALSLGTEAFF. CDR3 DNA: TGCGCCAGCAGCCAAGTTACGGCTCTTAGCTTGGGCACTGAAGCTTTCTTT.

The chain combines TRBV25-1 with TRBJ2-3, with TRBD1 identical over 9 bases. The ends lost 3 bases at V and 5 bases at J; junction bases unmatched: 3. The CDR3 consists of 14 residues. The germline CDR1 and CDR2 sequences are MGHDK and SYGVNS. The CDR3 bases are TGTGCCAGCAGTGACACAGGGGGCATAGATACGCAGTATTTT. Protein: CASSDTGGIDTQYF. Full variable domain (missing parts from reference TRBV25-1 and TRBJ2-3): EADIYQTPRYLVIGTGKKITLECSQTMGHDKMYWYQQDPGMELHLIHYSYGVNSTEKGDLSSESTVSRIRTEHFPLTLESARPSHTSQYLCASSDTGGIDTQYFGPGTRLTVL.

In nucleotides, the CDR3 is TGTGCCAGCAGCTTCGGGGGTCTGAACACCGGGGAGCTGTTTTTT. Encoded protein: CASSFGGLNTGELFF. The V and J genes are TRBV4-2 and TRBJ2-2, with a tentative D call TRBD2 (6 bases). The CDR3 runs to 15 residues. The germline V gene has CDR1 LGHNA and CDR2 YNFKEQ. V lost 5 bases, J lost 1 base, and 11 bases lay in between.

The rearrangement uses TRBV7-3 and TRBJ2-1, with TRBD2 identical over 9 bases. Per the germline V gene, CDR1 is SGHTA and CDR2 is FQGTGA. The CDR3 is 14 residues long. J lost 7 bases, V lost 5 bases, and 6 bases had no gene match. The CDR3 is CASSQGLAVNEQFF. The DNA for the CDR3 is TGTGCCAGCAGCCAGGGACTAGCCGTGAATGAGCAGTTCTTC.

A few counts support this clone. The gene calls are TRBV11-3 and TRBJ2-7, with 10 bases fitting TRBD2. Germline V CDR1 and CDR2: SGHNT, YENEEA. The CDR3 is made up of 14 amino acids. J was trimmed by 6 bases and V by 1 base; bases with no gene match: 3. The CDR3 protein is CASSLGASGSEQYF. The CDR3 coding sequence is TGTGCCAGCAGCTTAGGGGCTAGCGGGAGCGAGCAGTACTTC.

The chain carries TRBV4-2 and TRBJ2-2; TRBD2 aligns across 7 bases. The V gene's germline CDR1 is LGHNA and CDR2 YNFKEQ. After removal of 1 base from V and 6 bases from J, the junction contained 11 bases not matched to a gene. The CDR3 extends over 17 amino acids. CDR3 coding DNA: TGTGCCAGCAGCCAAGTGACCCTGGCGGGAGTCCCCGGGGAGCTGTTTTTT. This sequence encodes CASSQVTLAGVPGELFF.

DNA for the CDR3: TGCGCCAGCAGGGTCGACAGGGATGGAGGCTACACCTTC. Its translation is CASRVDRDGGYTF. The chain carries TRBV5-1 and TRBJ1-2, with 7 positions matching TRBD1. After removal of 5 bases from V and 8 bases from J, the junction contained 9 bases not matched to a gene. CDR3 size: 13 residues. Germline CDR1 SGHRS, CDR2 YFSETQ.

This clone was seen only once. The CDR3 loop is CAGRLGNTEAFF. The CDR3 DNA sequence: TGTGCCGGTCGACTGGGAAACACTGAAGCTTTCTTT. The rearrangement links TRBV30 to TRBJ1-1; no firm D call. Trimming left V 8 bases short and J 2 bases short, with 12 bases between. Per the germline V gene, CDR1 is GTSNPN and CDR2 is SVGIG (reference sequence). CDR3 length equals 12 residues.

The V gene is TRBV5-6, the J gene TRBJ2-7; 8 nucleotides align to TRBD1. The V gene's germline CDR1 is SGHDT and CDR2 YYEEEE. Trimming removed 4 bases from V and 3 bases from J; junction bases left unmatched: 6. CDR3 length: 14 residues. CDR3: CASSAKTGGYEQYF. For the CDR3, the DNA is TGTGCCAGCAGCGCTAAAACAGGGGGCTACGAGCAGTACTTC.

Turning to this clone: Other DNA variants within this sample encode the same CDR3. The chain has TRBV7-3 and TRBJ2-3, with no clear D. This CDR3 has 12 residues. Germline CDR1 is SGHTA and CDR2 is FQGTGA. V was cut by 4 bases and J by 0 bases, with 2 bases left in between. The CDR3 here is CASSSSTDTQYF. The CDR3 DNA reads TGTGCCAGCAGCTCGAGCACAGATACGCAGTATTTT.

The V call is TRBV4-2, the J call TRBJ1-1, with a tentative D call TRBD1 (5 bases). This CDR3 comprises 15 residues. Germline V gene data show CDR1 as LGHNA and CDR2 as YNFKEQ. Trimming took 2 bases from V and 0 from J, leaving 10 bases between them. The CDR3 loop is CASSQLQVVNTEAFF. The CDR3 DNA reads TGTGCCAGCAGCCAATTACAGGTCGTGAACACTGAAGCTTTCTTT.